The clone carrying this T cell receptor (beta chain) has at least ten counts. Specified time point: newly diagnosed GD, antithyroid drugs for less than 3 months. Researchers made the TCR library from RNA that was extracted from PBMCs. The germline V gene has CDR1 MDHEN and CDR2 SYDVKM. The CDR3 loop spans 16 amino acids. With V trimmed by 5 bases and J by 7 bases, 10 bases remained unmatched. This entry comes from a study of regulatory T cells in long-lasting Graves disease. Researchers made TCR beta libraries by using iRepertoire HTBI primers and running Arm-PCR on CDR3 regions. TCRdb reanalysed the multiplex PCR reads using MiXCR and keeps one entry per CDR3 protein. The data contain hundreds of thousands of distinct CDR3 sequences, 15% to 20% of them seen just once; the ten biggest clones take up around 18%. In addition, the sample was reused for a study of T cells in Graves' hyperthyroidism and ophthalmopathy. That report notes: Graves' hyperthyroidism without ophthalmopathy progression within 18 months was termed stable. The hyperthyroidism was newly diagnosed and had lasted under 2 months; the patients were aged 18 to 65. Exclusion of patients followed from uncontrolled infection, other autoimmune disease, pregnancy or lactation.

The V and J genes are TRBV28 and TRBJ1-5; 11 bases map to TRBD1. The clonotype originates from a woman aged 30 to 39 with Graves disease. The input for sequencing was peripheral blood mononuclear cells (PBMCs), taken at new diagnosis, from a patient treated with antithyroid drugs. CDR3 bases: TGTGCCAGCAGTCGGTCAGGACAGGGGGCTGGACAGCCCCAGCATTTT. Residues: CASSRSGQGAGQPQHF.